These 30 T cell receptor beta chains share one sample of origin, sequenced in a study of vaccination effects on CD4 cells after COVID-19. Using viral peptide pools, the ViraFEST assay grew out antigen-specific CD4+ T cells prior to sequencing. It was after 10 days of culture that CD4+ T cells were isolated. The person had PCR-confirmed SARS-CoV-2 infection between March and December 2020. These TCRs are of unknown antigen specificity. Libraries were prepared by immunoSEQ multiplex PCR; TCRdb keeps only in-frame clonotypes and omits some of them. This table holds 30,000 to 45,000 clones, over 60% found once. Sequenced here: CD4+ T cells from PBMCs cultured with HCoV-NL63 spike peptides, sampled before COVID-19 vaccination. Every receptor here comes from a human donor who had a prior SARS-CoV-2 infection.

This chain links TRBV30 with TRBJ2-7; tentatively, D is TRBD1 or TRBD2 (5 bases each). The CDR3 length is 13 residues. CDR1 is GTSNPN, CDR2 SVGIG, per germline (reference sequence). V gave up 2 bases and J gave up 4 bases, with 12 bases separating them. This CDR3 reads CAWSKQGPYEQYF. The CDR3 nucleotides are TGTGCCTGGAGTAAGCAGGGACCGTACGAGCAGTACTTC.

CDR3 sequence reads: CASSQEPRGNTEAFF. In nucleotides, the CDR3 is TGTGCCAGCAGCCAAGAGCCCCGGGGCAACACTGAAGCTTTCTTT. This chain uses TRBV3-1 (or the pseudogene TRBV3-2) with TRBJ1-1; a weak D match, TRBD1 (5 bases). This CDR3 contains 15 residues. In germline, CDR1 is LGHDT, CDR2 YNNKEL (reference sequence). Trimming pared 0 bases from V and 2 bases from J, leaving 10 bases between.

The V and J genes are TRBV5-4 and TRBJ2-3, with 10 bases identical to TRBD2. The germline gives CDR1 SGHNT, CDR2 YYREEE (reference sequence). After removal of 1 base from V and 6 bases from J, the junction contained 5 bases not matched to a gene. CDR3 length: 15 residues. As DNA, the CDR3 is TGTGCCAGCAGCTTGCGTCTAGCGGGAGCCGATACGCAGTATTTT. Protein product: CASSLRLAGADTQYF.

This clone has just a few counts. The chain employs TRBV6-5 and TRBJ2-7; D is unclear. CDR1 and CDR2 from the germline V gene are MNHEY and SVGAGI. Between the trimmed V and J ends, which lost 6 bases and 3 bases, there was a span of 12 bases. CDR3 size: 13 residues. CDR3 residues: CASRRGPNYEQYF. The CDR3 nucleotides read TGTGCCAGCAGGAGAGGACCGAACTACGAGCAGTACTTC.

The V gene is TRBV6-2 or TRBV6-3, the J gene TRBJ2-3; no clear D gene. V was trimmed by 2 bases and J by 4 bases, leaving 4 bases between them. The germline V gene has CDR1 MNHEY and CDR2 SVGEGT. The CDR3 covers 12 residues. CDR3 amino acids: CASSYIPDTQYF. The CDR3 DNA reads TGTGCCAGCAGTTACATTCCAGATACGCAGTATTTT.

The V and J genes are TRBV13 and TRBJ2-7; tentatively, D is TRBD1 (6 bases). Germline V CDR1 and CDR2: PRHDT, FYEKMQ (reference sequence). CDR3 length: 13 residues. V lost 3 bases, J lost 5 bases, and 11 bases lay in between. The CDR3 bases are TGTGCCAGCAGCTTTGACAGGCAGGACGAGCAGTACTTC. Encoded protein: CASSFDRQDEQYF.

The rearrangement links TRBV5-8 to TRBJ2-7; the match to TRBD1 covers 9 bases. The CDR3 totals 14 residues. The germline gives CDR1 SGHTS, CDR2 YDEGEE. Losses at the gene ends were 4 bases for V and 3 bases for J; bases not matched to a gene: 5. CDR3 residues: CASSRDRGIYEQYF. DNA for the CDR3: TGTGCCAGCAGCCGTGACAGGGGGATCTACGAGCAGTACTTC.

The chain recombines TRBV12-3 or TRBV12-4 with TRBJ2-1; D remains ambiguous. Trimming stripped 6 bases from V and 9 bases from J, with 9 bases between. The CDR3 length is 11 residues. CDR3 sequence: CASSRMAEQFF. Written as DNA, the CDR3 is TGTGCCAGCAGCAGGATGGCTGAGCAGTTCTTC.

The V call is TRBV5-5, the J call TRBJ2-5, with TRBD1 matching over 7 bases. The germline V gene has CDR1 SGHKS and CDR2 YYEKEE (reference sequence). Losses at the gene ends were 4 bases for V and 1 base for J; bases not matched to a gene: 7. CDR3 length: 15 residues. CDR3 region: CASSLEAGGQETQYF. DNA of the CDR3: TGTGCCAGCAGCCTGGAGGCAGGGGGCCAAGAGACCCAGTACTTC.

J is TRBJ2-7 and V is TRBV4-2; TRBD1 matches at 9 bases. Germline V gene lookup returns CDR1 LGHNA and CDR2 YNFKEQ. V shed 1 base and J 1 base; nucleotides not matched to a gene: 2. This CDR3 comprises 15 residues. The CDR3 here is CASSQVDRGSYEQYF. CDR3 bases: TGTGCCAGCAGCCAAGTAGACAGGGGGTCCTACGAGCAGTACTTC.

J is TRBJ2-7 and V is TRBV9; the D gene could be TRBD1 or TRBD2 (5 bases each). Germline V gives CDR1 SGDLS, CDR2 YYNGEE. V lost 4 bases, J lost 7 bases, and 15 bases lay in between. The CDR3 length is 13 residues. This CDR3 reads CASSRDGSWEQYF. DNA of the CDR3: TGTGCCAGCAGCCGGGACGGGTCGTGGGAGCAGTACTTC.

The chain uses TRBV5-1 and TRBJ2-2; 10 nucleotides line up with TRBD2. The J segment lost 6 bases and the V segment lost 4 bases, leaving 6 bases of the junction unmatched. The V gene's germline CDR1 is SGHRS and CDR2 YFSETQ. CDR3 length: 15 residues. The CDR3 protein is CASSISGGAPGELFF. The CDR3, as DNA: TGCGCCAGCAGCATAAGCGGGGGGGCCCCCGGGGAGCTGTTTTTT.

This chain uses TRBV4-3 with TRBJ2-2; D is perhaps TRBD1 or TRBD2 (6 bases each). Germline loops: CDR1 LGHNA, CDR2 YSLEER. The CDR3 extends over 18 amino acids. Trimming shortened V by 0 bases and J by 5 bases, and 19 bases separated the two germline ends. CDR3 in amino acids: CASSQDGSKGGETGELFF. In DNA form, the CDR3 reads TGCGCCAGCAGCCAAGATGGGAGTAAGGGGGGCGAGACCGGGGAGCTGTTTTTT.

The CDR3 loop is CASSLSSSQPQHF. DNA of the CDR3: TGTGCCAGCAGTTTATCTTCCTCTCAGCCCCAGCATTTT. The rearrangement links TRBV12-3 or TRBV12-4 to TRBJ1-5; unclear D gene. The CDR3 covers 13 residues. V was clipped by 2 bases and J by 6 bases, with 8 bases between them.

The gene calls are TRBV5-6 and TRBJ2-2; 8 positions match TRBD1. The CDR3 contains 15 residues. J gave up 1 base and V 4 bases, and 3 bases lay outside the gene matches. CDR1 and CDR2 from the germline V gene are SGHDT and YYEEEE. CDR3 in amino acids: CASSQDRGNTGELFF. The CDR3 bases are TGTGCCAGCAGCCAAGACAGGGGGAACACCGGGGAGCTGTTTTTT.

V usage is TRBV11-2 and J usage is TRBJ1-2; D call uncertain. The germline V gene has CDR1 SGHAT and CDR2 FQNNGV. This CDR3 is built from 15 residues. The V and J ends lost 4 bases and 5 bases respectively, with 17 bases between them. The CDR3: CASSSPRERRYGYTF. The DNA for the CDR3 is TGTGCCAGCAGCTCCCCCCGGGAGCGACGTTATGGCTACACCTTC.

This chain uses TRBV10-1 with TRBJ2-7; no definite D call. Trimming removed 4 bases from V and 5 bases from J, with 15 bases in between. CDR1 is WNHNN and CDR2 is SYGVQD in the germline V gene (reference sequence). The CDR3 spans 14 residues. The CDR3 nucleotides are TGCGCCAGCAGTGGAGTAGGCGCGAGCCACGAGCAGTACTTC. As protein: CASSGVGASHEQYF.

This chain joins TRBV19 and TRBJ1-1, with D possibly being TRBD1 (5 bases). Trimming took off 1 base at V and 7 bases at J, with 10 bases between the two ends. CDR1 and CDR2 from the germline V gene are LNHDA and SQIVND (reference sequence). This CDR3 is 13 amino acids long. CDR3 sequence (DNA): TGTGCCAGTAGTATAGTGCAGGGTGGTGAAGCTTTCTTT. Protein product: CASSIVQGGEAFF.

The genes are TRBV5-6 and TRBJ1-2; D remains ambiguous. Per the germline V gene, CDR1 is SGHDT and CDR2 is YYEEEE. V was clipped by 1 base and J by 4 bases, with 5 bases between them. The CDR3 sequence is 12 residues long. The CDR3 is CASSLMAYGYTF. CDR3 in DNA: TGTGCCAGCAGCTTGATGGCCTATGGCTACACCTTC. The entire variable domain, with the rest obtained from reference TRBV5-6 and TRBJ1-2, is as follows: DAGVTQSPTHLIKTRGQQVTLRCSPKSGHDTVSWYQQALGQGPQFIFQYYEEEERQRGNFPDRFSGHQFPNYSSELNVNALLLGDSALYLCASSLMAYGYTFGSGTRLTVV.

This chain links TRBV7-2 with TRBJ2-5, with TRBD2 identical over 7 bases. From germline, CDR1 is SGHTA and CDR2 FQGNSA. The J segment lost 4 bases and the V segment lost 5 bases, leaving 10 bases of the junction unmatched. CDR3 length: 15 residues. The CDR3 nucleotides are TGTGCCAGCAGCCGCGACTACTTAGCGGGAGAGACCCAGTACTTC. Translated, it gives CASSRDYLAGETQYF. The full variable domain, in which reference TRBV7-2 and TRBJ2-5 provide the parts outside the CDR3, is GAGVSQSPSNKVTEKGKDVELRCDPISGHTALYWYRQSLGQGLEFLIYFQGNSAPDKSGLPSDRFSAERTGGSVSTLTIQRTQQEDSAVYLCASSRDYLAGETQYFGPGTRLLVL.

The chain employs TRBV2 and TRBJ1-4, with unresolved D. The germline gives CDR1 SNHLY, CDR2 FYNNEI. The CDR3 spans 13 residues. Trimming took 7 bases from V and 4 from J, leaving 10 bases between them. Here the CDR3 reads CASISGFNEKLFF. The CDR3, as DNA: TGTGCCAGCATTTCCGGCTTTAATGAAAAACTGTTTTTT.

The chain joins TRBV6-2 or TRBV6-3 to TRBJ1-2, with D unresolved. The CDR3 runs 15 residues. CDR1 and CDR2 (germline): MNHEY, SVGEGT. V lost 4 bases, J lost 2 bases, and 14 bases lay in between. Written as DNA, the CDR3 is TGTGCCAGCAGTTCCGGGGTCCTGGGGAACTATGGCTACACCTTC. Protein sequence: CASSSGVLGNYGYTF.

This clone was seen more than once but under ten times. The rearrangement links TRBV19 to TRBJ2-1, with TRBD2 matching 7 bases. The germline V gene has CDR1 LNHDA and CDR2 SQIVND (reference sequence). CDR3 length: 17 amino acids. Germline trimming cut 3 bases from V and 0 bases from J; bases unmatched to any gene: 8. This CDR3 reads CASSILVGGGSYNEQFF. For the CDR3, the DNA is TGTGCCAGTAGTATCTTGGTTGGCGGGGGCTCCTACAATGAGCAGTTCTTC.

In DNA form, the CDR3 reads TGTGCCAGTAGTGCCCGGGACAGCACAGATACGCAGTATTTT. Translated, it gives CASSARDSTDTQYF. V and J are TRBV19 and TRBJ2-3; D possibly uses TRBD1 or TRBD2 (5 bases each). The CDR3 runs 14 residues. Trimming pared 5 bases from V and 0 bases from J, leaving 9 bases between. Germline V gene sequence: CDR1 LNHDA, CDR2 SQIVND (reference sequence). Combining the CDR3 with reference TRBV19 and TRBJ2-3 gives the whole variable domain DGGITQSPKYLFRKEGQNVTLSCEQNLNHDAMYWYRQDPGQGLRLIYYSQIVNDFQKGDIAEGYSVSREKKESFPLTVTSAQKNPTAFYLCASSARDSTDTQYFGPGTRLTVL.

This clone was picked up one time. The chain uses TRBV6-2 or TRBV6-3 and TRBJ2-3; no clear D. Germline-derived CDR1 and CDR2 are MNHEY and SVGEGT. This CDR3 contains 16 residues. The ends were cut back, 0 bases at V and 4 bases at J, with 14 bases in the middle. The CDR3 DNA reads TGTGCCAGCAGTTACTCGTCCGCCCTCAGGCCAGATACGCAGTATTTT. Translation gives CASSYSSALRPDTQYF.

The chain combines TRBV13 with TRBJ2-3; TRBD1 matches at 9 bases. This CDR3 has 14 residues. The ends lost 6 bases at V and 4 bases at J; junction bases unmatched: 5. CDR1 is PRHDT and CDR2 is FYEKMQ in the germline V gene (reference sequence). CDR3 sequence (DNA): TGTGCCAGCAGACTCGGGACAGGGCCAGATACGCAGTATTTT. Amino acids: CASRLGTGPDTQYF.

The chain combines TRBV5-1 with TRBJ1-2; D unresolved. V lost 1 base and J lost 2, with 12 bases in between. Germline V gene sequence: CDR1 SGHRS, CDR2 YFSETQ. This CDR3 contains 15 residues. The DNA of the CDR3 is TGCGCCAGCAGCTTGATGAGGGCGGCCAACTATGGCTACACCTTC. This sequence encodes CASSLMRAANYGYTF. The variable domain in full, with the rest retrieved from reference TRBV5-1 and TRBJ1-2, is KAGVTQTPRYLIKTRGQQVTLSCSPISGHRSVSWYQQTPGQGLQFLFEYFSETQRNKGNFPGRFSGRQFSNSRSEMNVSTLELGDSALYLCASSLMRAANYGYTFGSGTRLTVV.

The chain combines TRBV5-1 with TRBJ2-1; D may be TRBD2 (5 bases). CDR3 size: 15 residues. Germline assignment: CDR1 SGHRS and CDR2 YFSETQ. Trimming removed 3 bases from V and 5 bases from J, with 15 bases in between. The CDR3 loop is CASSSMLGRDNEQFF. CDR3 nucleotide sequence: TGCGCCAGCAGCTCAATGTTAGGGCGGGACAATGAGCAGTTCTTC.

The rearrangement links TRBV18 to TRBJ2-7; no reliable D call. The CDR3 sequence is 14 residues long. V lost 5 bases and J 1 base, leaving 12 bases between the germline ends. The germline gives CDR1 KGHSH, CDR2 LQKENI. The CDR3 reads CASSTSPDSYEQYF. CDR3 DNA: TGTGCCAGCTCAACTTCACCCGATTCCTACGAGCAGTACTTC. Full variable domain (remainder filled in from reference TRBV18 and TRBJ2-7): NAGVMQNPRHLVRRRGQEARLRCSPMKGHSHVYWYRQLPEEGLKFMVYLQKENIIDESGMPKERFSAEFPKEGPSILRIQQVVRGDSAAYFCASSTSPDSYEQYFGPGTRLTVT.

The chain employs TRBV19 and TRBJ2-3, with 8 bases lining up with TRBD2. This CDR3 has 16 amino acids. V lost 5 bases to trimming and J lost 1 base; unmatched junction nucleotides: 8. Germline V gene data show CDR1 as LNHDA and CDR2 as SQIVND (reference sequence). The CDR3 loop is CASSVYSGTRTDTQYF. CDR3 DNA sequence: TGTGCCAGTAGTGTTTATAGCGGGACCCGCACAGATACGCAGTATTTT.